The present T cell receptor (beta chain) was sequenced within a study of human T cells and chemical hapten exposure. Study results and limitations: Significantly more large CDR3 similarity clusters were formed by expanded TCRs than by controls.

TCRdb passed the RACE reads through MiXCR, listing each CDR3 protein once. The table records approximately 260,000 distinct CDR3 sequences, around 7.7% of them present only once. Time point defined: pre-sensitization, week 0. Described treatment: therapeutic diphenylcyclopropenone sensitization with weekly scalp DPC. There are a few counts of this clonotype. Its antigen remains unidentified. The germline V and J ends were trimmed by 3 bases and 1 base, with 6 bases remaining between them. Germline lookup yields CDR1 SGHVS and CDR2 FNYEAQ. This CDR3 region has 14 residues. The V and J genes are TRBV7-6 and TRBJ2-2, with D hard to call. The clonotype comes from a man between 18 and 29 years old with alopecia areata. Some clones in this sample may be carry-over from other donors' samples. Source: whole blood, taken in connection with sensitization to the hapten diphenylcyclopropenone (DPC). CDR3 region: CASSFNRNTGELFF. The DNA for the CDR3 is TGTGCCAGCAGCTTCAACAGGAACACCGGGGAGCTGTTTTTT.